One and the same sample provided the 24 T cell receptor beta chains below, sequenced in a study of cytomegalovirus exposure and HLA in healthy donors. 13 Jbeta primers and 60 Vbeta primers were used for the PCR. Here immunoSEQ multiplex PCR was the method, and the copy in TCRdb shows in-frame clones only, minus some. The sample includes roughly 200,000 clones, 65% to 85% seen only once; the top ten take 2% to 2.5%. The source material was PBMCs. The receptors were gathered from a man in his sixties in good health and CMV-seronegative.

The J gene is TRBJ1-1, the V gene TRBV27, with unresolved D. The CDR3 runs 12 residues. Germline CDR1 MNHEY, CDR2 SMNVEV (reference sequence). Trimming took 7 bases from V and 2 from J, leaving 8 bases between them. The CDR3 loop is CASTGDNTEAFF. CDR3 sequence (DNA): TGTGCCAGCACAGGCGATAACACTGAAGCTTTCTTT.

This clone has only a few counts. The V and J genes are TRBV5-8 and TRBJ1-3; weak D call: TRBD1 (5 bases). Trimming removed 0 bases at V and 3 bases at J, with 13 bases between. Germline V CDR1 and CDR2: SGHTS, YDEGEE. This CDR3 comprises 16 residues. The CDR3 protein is CASSLAGGAGGNTIYF. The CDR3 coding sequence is TGTGCCAGCAGCTTGGCCGGAGGGGCGGGTGGAAACACCATATATTTT.

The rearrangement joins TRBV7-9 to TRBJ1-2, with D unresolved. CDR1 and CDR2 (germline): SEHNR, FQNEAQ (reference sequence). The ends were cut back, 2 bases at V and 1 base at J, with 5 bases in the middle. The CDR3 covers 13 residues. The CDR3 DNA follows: TGTGCCAGCAGCTTAAACAGTAACTATGGCTACACCTTC. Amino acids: CASSLNSNYGYTF.

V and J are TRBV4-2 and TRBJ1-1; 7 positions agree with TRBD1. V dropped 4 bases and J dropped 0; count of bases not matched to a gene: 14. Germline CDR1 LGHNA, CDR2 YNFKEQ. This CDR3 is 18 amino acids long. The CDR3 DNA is TGTGCCAGCAGCCCTAACGTAGGGACAGCTGGCATGAACACTGAAGCTTTCTTT. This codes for CASSPNVGTAGMNTEAFF.

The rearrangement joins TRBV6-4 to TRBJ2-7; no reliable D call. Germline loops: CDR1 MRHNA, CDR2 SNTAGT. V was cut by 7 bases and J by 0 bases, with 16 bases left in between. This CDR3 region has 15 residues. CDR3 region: CASTRRQWSSYEQYF. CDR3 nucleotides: TGTGCCAGCACGCGCCGGCAGTGGAGCTCCTACGAGCAGTACTTC.

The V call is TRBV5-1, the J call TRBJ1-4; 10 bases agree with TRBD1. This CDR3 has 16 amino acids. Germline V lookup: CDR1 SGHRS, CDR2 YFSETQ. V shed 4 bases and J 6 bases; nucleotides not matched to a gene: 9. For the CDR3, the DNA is TGCGCCAGCAGCGCTCGACAGGGGGCGCGGGATGAAAAACTGTTTTTT. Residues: CASSARQGARDEKLFF. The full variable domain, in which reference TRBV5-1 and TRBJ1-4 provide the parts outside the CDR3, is KAGVTQTPRYLIKTRGQQVTLSCSPISGHRSVSWYQQTPGQGLQFLFEYFSETQRNKGNFPGRFSGRQFSNSRSEMNVSTLELGDSALYLCASSARQGARDEKLFFGSGTQLSVL.

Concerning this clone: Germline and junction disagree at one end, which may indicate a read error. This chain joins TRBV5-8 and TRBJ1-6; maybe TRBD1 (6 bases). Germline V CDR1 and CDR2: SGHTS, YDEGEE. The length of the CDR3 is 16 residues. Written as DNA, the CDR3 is TGTGCCAGCAGCTTGGAAGGCCGGGGGGCGAATTCACCCCTCAACTTT. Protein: CASSLEGRGANSPLNF.

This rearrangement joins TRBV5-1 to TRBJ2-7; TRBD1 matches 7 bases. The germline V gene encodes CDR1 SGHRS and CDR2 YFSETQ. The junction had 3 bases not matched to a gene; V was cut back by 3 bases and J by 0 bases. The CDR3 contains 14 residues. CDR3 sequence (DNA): TGCGCCAGCAGCTCGACAGGGAGCTCCTACGAGCAGTACTTC. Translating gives CASSSTGSSYEQYF.

CDR3 region: CASSSKRVTGELFF. The CDR3 nucleotides are TGTGCCAGCAGCTCGAAGAGAGTCACCGGGGAGCTGTTTTTT. The chain is built from TRBV7-2 and TRBJ2-2; D is undetermined. The ends were cut back, 4 bases at V and 4 bases at J, with 10 bases in the middle. This CDR3 spans 14 amino acids. Germline-derived CDR1 and CDR2 are SGHTA and FQGNSA.

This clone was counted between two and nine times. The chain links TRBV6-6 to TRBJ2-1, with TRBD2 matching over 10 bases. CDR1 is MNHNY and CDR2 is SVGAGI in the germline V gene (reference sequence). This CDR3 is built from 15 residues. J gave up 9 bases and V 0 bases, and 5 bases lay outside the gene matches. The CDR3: CASSYSPSGSGEQFF. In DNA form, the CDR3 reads TGTGCCAGCAGTTACTCGCCTAGCGGGAGTGGTGAGCAGTTCTTC.

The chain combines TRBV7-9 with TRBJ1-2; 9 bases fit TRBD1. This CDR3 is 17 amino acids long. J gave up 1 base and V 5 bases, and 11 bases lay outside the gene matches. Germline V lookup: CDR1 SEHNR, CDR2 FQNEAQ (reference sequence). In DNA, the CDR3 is TGTGCCAGCAGCACAAACCGGGACAGGGATAGTAACTATGGCTACACCTTC. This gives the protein CASSTNRDRDSNYGYTF.

The CDR3 DNA sequence: TGTGCCAGCAGCCCTTGGACAGGGGGCACTGAAGCTTTCTTT. Translated, it gives CASSPWTGGTEAFF. The chain employs TRBV9 and TRBJ1-1; TRBD1 matches at 10 bases. This CDR3 spans 14 amino acids. The trim removed 4 bases at V and 4 bases at J, leaving 4 bases unmatched. CDR1 SGDLS and CDR2 YYNGEE come from the germline V gene.

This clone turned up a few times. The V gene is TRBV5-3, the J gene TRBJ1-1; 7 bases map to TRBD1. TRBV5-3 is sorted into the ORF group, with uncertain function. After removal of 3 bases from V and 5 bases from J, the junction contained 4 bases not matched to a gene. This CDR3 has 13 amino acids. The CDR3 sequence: CARSYLTGTEAFF. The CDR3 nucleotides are TGTGCCAGAAGCTATTTGACAGGGACTGAAGCTTTCTTT.

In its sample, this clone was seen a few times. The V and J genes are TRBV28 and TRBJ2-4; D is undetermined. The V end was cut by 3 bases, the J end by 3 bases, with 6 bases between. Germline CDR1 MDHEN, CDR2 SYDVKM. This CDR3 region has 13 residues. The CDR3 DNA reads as TGTGCCAGCAGTTTGAGTTACAAAAACATTCAGTACTTC. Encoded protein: CASSLSYKNIQYF.

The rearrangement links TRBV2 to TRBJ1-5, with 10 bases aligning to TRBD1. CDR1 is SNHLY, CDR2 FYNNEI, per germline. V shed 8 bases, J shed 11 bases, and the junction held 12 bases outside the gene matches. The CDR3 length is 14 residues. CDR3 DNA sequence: TGTGCCAGCCCTGGACAGGGGGAATCAGTGACCCAGCATTTT. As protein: CASPGQGESVTQHF.

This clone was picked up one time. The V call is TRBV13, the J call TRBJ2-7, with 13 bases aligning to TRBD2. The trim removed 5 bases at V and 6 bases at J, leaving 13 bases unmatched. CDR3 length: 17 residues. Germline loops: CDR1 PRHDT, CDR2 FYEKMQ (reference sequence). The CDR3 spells CASSPGLAGAYLSEQYF. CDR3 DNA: TGTGCCAGCAGCCCAGGACTAGCGGGAGCTTATCTTTCCGAGCAGTACTTC.

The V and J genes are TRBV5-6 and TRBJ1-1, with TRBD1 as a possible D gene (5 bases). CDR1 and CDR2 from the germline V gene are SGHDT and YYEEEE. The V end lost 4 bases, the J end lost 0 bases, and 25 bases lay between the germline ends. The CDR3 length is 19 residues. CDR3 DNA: TGTGCCAGCAGCGGCGTTTGGGGGGTCCAACTTGAGATGAACACTGAAGCTTTCTTT. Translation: CASSGVWGVQLEMNTEAFF.

This CDR3 reads CASSYLAEQFF. CDR3 DNA: TGTGCCAGCAGTTACTTAGCAGAGCAGTTCTTC. The genes are TRBV6-5 and TRBJ2-1; the D is unclear. The V end was cut by 1 base, the J end by 10 bases, with 5 bases between. The CDR3 has 11 residues. Germline CDR1 MNHEY, CDR2 SVGAGI.

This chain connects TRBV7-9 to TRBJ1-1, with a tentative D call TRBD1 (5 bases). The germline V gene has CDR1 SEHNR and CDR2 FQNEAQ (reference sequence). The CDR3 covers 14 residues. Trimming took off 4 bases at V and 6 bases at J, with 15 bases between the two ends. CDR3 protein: CASSSSQGLAEAFF. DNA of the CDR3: TGTGCCAGCAGCTCGAGTCAGGGTCTCGCTGAAGCTTTCTTT. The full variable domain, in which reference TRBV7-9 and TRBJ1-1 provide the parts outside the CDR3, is DTGVSQNPRHKITKRGQNVTFRCDPISEHNRLYWYRQTLGQGPEFLTYFQNEAQLEKSRLLSDRFSAERPKGSFSTLEIQRTEQGDSAMYLCASSSSQGLAEAFFGQGTRLTVV.

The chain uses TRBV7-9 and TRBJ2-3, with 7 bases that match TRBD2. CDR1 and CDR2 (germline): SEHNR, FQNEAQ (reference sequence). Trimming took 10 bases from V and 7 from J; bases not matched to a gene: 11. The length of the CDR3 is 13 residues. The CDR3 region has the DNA TGTGCCACCGGGAGCCGGGAGGCGAATACGCAGTATTTT. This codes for CATGSREANTQYF.

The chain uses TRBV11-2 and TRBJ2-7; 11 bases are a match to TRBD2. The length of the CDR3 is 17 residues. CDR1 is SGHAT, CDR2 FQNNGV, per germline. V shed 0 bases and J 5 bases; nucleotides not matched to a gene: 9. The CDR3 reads CASSLEVASGRPHEQYF. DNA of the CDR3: TGTGCCAGCAGCTTAGAAGTTGCTAGCGGGAGGCCCCACGAGCAGTACTTC.

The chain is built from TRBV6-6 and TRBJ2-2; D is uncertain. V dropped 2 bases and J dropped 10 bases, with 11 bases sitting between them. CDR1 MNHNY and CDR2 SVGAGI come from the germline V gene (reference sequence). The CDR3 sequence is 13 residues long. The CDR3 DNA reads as TGTGCCAGCAGTTACGACTCCTTTGCGGAGCTGTTTTTT. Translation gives CASSYDSFAELFF.

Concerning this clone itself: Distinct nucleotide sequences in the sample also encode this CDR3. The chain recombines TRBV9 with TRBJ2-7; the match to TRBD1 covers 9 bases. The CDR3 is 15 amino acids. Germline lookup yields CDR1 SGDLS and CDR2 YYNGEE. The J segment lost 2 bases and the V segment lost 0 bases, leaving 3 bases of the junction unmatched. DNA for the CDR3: TGTGCCAGCAGCGTAGAGGGACAGGGTGCCTACGAGCAGTACTTC. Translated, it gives CASSVEGQGAYEQYF.

The CDR3 is CASSPRGSGELFF. CDR3 bases: TGTGCCAGCAGCCCAAGGGGTAGTGGGGAGCTGTTTTTT. This sequence joins TRBV9 and TRBJ2-2; weak D call: TRBD1 (5 bases). The CDR3 extends over 13 amino acids. Trimming left V 4 bases short and J 8 bases short, with 12 bases between. CDR1 and CDR2 from the germline V gene are SGDLS and YYNGEE.